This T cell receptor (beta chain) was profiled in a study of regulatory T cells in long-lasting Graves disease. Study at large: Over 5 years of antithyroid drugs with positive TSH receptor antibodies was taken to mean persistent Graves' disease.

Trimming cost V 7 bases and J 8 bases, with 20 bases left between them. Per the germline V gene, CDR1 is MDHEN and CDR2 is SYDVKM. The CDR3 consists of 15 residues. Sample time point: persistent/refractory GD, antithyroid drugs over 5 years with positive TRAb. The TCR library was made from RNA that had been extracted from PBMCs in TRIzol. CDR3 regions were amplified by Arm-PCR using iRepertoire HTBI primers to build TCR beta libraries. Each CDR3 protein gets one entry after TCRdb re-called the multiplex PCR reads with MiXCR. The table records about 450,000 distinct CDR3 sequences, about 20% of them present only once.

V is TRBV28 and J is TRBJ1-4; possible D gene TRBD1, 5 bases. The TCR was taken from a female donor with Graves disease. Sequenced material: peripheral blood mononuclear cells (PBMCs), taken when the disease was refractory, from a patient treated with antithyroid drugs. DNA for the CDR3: TGTGCCAGCACCCTTGGGGGGTGGGCGCTAGAAAAACTGTTTTTT. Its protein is CASTLGGWALEKLFF.